This record looks at one T cell receptor (beta chain) sequence and its context. What it binds is not known. Clones were read by immunoSEQ multiplex PCR, and TCRdb kept only the in-frame ones, dropping some. The table has more than 150,000 clones, more than 75% seen once. These data originate in a study of T cell responses to AZD1222 COVID-19 vaccine. The study's findings and limits: In all cases, repertoires were sampled only after the peak T cell response.

This TCR was sampled from an adult in good health. Material: peripheral blood, obtained on day 0 of MenACWY control vaccination.

The CDR3 nucleotides read TGTGCCAGCGGGGCCCCGGGACAGGCCTTAAGCTATGGCTACACCTTC. Protein product: CASGAPGQALSYGYTF. The rearrangement uses TRBV28 and TRBJ1-2; TRBD1 aligns across 8 bases. This CDR3 is built from 16 residues. Germline CDR1 MDHEN, CDR2 SYDVKM. The V segment lost 8 bases and the J segment 4 bases; nucleotides outside the gene matches: 15.